The 18 T cell receptor beta chains presented below share a single source sample, sequenced in a study of cytomegalovirus exposure and HLA in healthy donors (dated by TCRdb to about 2017). The method behind the library was the immunoSEQ multiplex PCR assay. For the multiplex PCR, a mixture combining 60 forward primers for TCR Vbeta segments and 13 reverse primers for TCR Jbeta segments was used. TCRdb took this table from immuneACCESS and kept in-frame rearrangements with V and J called. Such tables lack part of the clones; where checked against another copy, unresolved V genes explain under half of the gap, and the rest is unexplained. Within this sample are 200,000 to 250,000 clones, with about 80% of them counted one time only. The ten most abundant clones make up around 0.57% of the sample. Sequencing input: PBMCs. The receptors were sampled from a woman between 40 and 50 years old in good health and CMV-seronegative.

The rearrangement joins TRBV29-1 to TRBJ2-6, with D hard to call. Germline V gene lookup returns CDR1 SQVTM and CDR2 ANQGSEA. The V and J ends lost 7 bases and 4 bases respectively, with 20 bases between them. This CDR3 has 16 amino acids. This chain's CDR3 is CSAIETGWAGANVLTF. The CDR3 DNA reads TGCAGCGCCATAGAGACCGGTTGGGCGGGGGCCAACGTCCTGACTTTC.

The chain employs TRBV5-4 and TRBJ1-1; D is possibly TRBD1 (6 bases). The CDR3 has 14 residues. V shed 0 bases and J shed 6 bases, with 12 bases lying between them. Germline assignment: CDR1 SGHNT and CDR2 YYREEE (reference sequence). This CDR3 is CASSLEGVSSEAFF. The CDR3 DNA sequence: TGTGCCAGCAGCTTGGAGGGGGTATCGTCTGAAGCTTTCTTT. The full variable domain, in which reference TRBV5-4 and TRBJ1-1 provide the parts outside the CDR3, is ETGVTQSPTHLIKTRGQQVTLRCSSQSGHNTVSWYQQALGQGPQFIFQYYREEENGRGNFPPRFSGLQFPNYSSELNVNALELDDSALYLCASSLEGVSSEAFFGQGTRLTVV.

This clone was found a few times. The gene calls are TRBV5-1 and TRBJ1-3; D unresolved. Trimming pared 1 base from V and 4 bases from J, leaving 21 bases between. The germline V gene encodes CDR1 SGHRS and CDR2 YFSETQ. There are 18 residues in the CDR3. The CDR3, as DNA: TGCGCCAGCAGCTTGTCCGTACTGCAGGCGAATTACGGAAACACCATATATTTT. As protein: CASSLSVLQANYGNTIYF.

The V and J genes are TRBV19 and TRBJ2-7, with D maybe TRBD1 (5 bases). CDR3 length: 14 residues. V shed 5 bases and J shed 4 bases, with 15 bases lying between them. CDR1 and CDR2 from the germline V gene are LNHDA and SQIVND (reference sequence). CDR3 loop: CASSERTRPYEQYF. CDR3 nucleotide sequence: TGTGCCAGTAGTGAGAGGACAAGACCATACGAGCAGTACTTC.

This clone was seen a single time. The chain has TRBV27 and TRBJ1-1; TRBD1 matches at 7 bases. V shed 7 bases, J shed 3 bases, and the junction held 5 bases outside the gene matches. Germline V gene sequence: CDR1 MNHEY, CDR2 SMNVEV (reference sequence). The CDR3 length is 13 residues. CDR3 residues: CASKQGPHTEAFF. CDR3 DNA sequence: TGTGCCAGCAAACAGGGGCCACACACTGAAGCTTTCTTT.

The genes are TRBV2 and TRBJ1-2, with a tentative D call TRBD1 (5 bases). V shed 4 bases and J shed 0 bases, with 9 bases lying between them. The CDR3 length is 14 residues. Germline V lookup: CDR1 SNHLY, CDR2 FYNNEI. CDR3 sequence reads: CASSGRGSNYGYTF. The CDR3 DNA sequence: TGTGCCAGCAGTGGCCGGGGGTCTAACTATGGCTACACCTTC.

This chain joins TRBV27 and TRBJ1-4; tentative D call: TRBD1 (5 bases). The V and J ends lost 0 bases and 0 bases respectively, with 11 bases between them. CDR1 and CDR2 (germline): MNHEY, SMNVEV (reference sequence). The CDR3 sequence is 17 residues long. CDR3 bases: TGTGCCAGCAGTTTATCGATAAGGGGCCCAACTAATGAAAAACTGTTTTTT. Protein: CASSLSIRGPTNEKLFF.

The CDR3 loop is CASSWTSGGQGEQFF. CDR3 nucleotide sequence: TGTGCCAGCAGTTGGACTAGCGGGGGACAGGGTGAGCAGTTCTTC. This chain links TRBV27 with TRBJ2-1; 13 bases are shared with TRBD2. V trimming: 4 bases; J trimming: 9 bases; junction bases outside the gene matches: 6. The CDR3 is made up of 15 amino acids. Germline values: CDR1 MNHEY, CDR2 SMNVEV (reference sequence).

The chain employs TRBV30 and TRBJ2-7, with D perhaps TRBD2 (7 bases). The CDR3 sequence is 13 residues long. Trimming removed 2 bases from V and 2 bases from J, with 10 bases in between. The V gene's germline CDR1 is GTSNPN and CDR2 SVGIG (reference sequence). The CDR3 sequence: CAWSRGRAYEQYF. The CDR3 DNA is TGTGCCTGGAGTAGGGGGAGGGCCTACGAGCAGTACTTC.

The rearrangement uses TRBV2 and TRBJ1-4; perhaps TRBD1 as D (6 bases). The germline V and J ends were trimmed by 3 bases and 3 bases, with 17 bases remaining between them. Germline V gene data show CDR1 as SNHLY and CDR2 as FYNNEI. This CDR3 has 17 amino acids. The CDR3 DNA follows: TGTGCCAGCAGTGATACAGACAGGCAGGATCCTAATGAAAAACTGTTTTTT. Translated: CASSDTDRQDPNEKLFF.

This clone was recorded only once. This chain links TRBV5-1 with TRBJ2-7; 7 bases are shared with TRBD1. Germline-derived CDR1 and CDR2 are SGHRS and YFSETQ. The CDR3 contains 14 residues. Trimming at V came to 2 bases and at J to 3 bases, leaving 5 bases not matched to a gene. The CDR3: CASSFGRGFYEQYF. CDR3 coding DNA: TGCGCCAGCAGCTTTGGCAGGGGGTTCTACGAGCAGTACTTC.

CDR3 coding DNA: TGTGCCAGCAGCTCCAGCGTAGCGGGGAACACCGGGGAGCTGTTTTTT. Its protein is CASSSSVAGNTGELFF. The chain joins TRBV7-8 to TRBJ2-2; 7 nucleotides line up with TRBD2. Germline assignment: CDR1 SGHVS and CDR2 FQNEAQ. The CDR3 contains 16 residues. J gave up 1 base and V 4 bases, and 6 bases lay outside the gene matches.

The rearrangement uses TRBV15 and TRBJ2-1; D perhaps matches TRBD1 (5 bases). Trimming pared 3 bases from V and 6 bases from J, leaving 12 bases between. Germline CDR1 is LNHNV and CDR2 is YYDKDF (reference sequence). The CDR3 covers 14 residues. CDR3 loop: CATSRPQGPNEQFF. For the CDR3, the DNA is TGTGCCACCAGCAGGCCTCAGGGCCCCAATGAGCAGTTCTTC.

The rearrangement links TRBV30 to TRBJ2-2, with D tentatively TRBD1 (5 bases). The CDR3 loop spans 13 amino acids. Germline lookup yields CDR1 GTSNPN and CDR2 SVGIG (reference sequence). Trimming removed 5 bases at V and 1 base at J, with 8 bases between. The CDR3 bases are TGTGCCTGGGCCGGACAGAACACCGGGGAGCTGTTTTTT. Residues: CAWAGQNTGELFF.

The chain links TRBV30 to TRBJ2-5, with D perhaps TRBD1 (6 bases). The CDR3 loop spans 14 amino acids. Germline V CDR1 and CDR2: GTSNPN, SVGIG (reference sequence). The germline V and J ends were trimmed by 1 base and 5 bases, with 14 bases remaining between them. The CDR3 coding sequence is TGTGCCTGGAGTGGGCAGGGGTCGAGGGAGACCCAGTACTTC. Amino acids: CAWSGQGSRETQYF.

This chain links TRBV6-5 with TRBJ2-7; D unresolved. Germline CDR1 reads MNHEY; CDR2 reads SVGAGI. Trimming stripped 0 bases from V and 2 bases from J, with 11 bases between. This CDR3 comprises 15 residues. The CDR3 DNA is TGTGCCAGCAGTTACTCGCGAAACCACCCCTACGAGCAGTACTTC. Translated, it gives CASSYSRNHPYEQYF.

This chain joins TRBV7-3 and TRBJ2-1, with D perhaps TRBD2 (5 bases). V lost 5 bases, J lost 0 bases, and 11 bases lay in between. CDR1 is SGHTA, CDR2 FQGTGA, per germline. The CDR3 loop spans 15 amino acids. Here the CDR3 reads CASSQGLSSYNEQFF. In nucleotides, the CDR3 is TGTGCCAGCAGCCAAGGACTTAGCTCCTACAATGAGCAGTTCTTC. The full variable domain, in which reference TRBV7-3 and TRBJ2-1 provide the parts outside the CDR3, is GAGVSQTPSNKVTEKGKYVELRCDPISGHTALYWYRQSLGQGPEFLIYFQGTGAADDSGLPNDRFFAVRPEGSVSTLKIQRTERGDSAVYLCASSQGLSSYNEQFFGPGTRLTVL.

The rearrangement links TRBV28 to TRBJ2-7; TRBD1 aligns across 9 bases. The CDR3 extends over 17 amino acids. V lost 6 bases and J lost 2; bases outside the gene matches: 14. CDR1 is MDHEN, CDR2 SYDVKM, per germline. This chain's CDR3 is CASSPRDWTGETYEQYF. The DNA of the CDR3 is TGTGCCAGCAGCCCCAGGGACTGGACAGGGGAAACCTACGAGCAGTACTTC.